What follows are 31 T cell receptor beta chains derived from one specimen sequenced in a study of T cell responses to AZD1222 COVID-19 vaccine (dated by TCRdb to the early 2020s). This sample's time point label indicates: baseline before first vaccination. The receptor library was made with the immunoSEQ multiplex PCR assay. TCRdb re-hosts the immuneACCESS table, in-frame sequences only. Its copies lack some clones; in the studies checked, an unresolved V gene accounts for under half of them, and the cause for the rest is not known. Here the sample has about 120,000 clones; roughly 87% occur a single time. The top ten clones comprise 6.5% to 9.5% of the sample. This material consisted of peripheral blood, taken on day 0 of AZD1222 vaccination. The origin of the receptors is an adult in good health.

For the CDR3, the DNA is TGTGCCAGCAGCCAGGGAGACCGGCGCCGGGGCTACACCTTC. As protein: CASSQGDRRRGYTF. This chain connects TRBV3-1 (or the pseudogene TRBV3-2) to TRBJ1-2; D ambiguous. V shed 3 bases and J shed 8 bases, with 16 bases lying between them. The V gene's germline CDR1 is LGHDT and CDR2 YNNKEL (reference sequence). The CDR3 is made up of 14 amino acids.

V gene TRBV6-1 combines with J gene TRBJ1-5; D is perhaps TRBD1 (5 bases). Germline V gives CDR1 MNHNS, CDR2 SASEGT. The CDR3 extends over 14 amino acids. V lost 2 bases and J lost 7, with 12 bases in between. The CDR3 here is CASSERGWGQPQHF. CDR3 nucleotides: TGTGCCAGCAGTGAAAGAGGTTGGGGGCAGCCCCAGCATTTT.

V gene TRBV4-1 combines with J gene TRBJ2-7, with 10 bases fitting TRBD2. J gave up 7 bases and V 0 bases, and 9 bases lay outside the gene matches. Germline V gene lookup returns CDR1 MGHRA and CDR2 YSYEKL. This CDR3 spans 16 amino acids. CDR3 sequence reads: CASSQEEGLARGEQYF. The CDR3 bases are TGCGCCAGCAGCCAAGAAGAGGGACTAGCGCGGGGGGAGCAGTACTTC.

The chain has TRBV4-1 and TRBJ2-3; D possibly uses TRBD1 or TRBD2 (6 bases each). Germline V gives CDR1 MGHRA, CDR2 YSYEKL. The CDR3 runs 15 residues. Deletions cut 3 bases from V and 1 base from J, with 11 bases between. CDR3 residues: CASSQEGGRTDTQYF. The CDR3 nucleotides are TGCGCCAGCAGCCAGGAGGGGGGACGCACAGATACGCAGTATTTT.

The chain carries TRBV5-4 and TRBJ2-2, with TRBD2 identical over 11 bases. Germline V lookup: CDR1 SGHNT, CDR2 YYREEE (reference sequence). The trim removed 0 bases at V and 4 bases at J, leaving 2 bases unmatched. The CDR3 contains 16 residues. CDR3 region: CASSLGTSGPTGELFF. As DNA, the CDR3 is TGTGCCAGCAGCTTGGGGACTAGCGGGCCCACCGGGGAGCTGTTTTTT.

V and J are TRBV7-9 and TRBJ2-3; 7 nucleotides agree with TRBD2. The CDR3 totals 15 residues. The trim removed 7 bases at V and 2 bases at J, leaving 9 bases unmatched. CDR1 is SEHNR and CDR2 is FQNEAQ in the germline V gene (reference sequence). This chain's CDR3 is CASTPAGASTDTQYF. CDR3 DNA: TGTGCCAGCACGCCTGCGGGAGCCTCCACAGATACGCAGTATTTT.

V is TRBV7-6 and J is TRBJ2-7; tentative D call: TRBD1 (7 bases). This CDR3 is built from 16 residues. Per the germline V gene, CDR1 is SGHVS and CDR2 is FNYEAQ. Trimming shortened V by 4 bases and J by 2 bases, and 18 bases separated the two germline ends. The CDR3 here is CASSSIRGRGAYEQYF. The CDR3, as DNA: TGTGCCAGCAGCTCAATAAGGGGGCGGGGAGCCTACGAGCAGTACTTC.

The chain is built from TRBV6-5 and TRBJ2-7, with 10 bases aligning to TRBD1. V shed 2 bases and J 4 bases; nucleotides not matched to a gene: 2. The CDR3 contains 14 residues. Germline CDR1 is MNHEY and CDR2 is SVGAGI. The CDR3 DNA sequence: TGTGCCAGCAGTTACGACAGGGGGCAGTACGAGCAGTACTTC. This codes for CASSYDRGQYEQYF.

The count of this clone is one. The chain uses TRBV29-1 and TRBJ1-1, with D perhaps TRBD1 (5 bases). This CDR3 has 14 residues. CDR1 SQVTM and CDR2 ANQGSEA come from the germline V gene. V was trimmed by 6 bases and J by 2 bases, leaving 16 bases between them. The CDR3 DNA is TGCAGCGTCCTTCGGGGGGGATACAACACTGAAGCTTTCTTT. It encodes CSVLRGGYNTEAFF.

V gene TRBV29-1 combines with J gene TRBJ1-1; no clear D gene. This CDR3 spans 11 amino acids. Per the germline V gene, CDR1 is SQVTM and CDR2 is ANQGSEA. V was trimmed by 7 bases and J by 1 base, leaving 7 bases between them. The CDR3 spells CSGKTNTEAFF. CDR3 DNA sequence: TGCAGCGGTAAAACGAACACTGAAGCTTTCTTT.

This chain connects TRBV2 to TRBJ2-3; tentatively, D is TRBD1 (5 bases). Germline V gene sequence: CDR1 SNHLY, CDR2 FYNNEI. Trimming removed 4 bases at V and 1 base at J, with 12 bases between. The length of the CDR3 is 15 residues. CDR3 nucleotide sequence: TGTGCCAGCAGTGCAGACCAGGGTGGCACAGATACGCAGTATTTT. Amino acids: CASSADQGGTDTQYF. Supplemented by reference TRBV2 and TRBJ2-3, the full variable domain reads EPEVTQTPSHQVTQMGQEVILRCVPISNHLYFYWYRQILGQKVEFLVSFYNNEISEKSEIFDDQFSVERPDGSNFTLKIRSTKLEDSAMYFCASSADQGGTDTQYFGPGTRLTVL.

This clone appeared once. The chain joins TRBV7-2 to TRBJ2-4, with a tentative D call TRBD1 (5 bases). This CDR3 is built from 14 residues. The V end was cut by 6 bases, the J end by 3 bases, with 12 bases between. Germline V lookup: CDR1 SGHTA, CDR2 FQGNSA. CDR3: CASRGPWGKNIQYF. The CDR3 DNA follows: TGTGCCAGCAGGGGGCCATGGGGCAAAAACATTCAGTACTTC.

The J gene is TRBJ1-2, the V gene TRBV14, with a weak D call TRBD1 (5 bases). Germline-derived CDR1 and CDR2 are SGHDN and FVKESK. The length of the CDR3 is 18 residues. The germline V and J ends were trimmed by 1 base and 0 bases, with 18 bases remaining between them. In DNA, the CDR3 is TGTGCCAGCAGCCAAGTCGGAGAGGGGACGGGGTCTAACTATGGCTACACCTTC. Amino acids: CASSQVGEGTGSNYGYTF.

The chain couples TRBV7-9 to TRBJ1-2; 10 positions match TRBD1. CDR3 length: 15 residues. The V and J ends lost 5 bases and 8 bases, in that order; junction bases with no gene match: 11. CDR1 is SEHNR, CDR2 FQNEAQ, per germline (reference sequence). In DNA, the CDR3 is TGTGCCAGCAGCCTGACGATGGGACAGGGGTACGGCTACACCTTC. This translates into CASSLTMGQGYGYTF.

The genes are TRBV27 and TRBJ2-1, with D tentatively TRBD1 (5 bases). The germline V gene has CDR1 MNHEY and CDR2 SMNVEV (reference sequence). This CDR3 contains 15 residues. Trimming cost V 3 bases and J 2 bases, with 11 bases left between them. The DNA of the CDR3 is TGTGCCAGCAGTTTTAGGCAGACAGCCTACAATGAGCAGTTCTTC. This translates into CASSFRQTAYNEQFF.

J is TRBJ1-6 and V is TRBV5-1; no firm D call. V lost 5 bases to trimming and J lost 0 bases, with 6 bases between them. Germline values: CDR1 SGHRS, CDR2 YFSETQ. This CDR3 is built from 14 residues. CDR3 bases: TGCGCCAGCAGTCAAAGCTCCTATAATTCACCCCTCCACTTT. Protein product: CASSQSSYNSPLHF.

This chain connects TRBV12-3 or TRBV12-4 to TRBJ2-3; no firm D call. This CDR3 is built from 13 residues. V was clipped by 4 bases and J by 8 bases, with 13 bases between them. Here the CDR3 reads CASSYRSIATQYF. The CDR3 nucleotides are TGTGCCAGCAGTTACCGGAGTATCGCTACGCAGTATTTT.

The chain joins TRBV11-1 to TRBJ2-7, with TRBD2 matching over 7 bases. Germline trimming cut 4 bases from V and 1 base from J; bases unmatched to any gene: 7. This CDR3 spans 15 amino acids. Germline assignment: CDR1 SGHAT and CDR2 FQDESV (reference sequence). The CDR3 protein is CASSSRGEGSYEQYF. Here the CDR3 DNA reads TGTGCCAGCAGCTCTAGAGGGGAGGGATCCTACGAGCAGTACTTC.

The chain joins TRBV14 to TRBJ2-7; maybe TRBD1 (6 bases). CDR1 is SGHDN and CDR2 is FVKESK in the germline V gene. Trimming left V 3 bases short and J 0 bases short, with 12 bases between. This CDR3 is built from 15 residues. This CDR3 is CASSHLTGLSYEQYF. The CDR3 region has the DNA TGTGCCAGCAGCCACCTGACAGGACTCTCCTACGAGCAGTACTTC.

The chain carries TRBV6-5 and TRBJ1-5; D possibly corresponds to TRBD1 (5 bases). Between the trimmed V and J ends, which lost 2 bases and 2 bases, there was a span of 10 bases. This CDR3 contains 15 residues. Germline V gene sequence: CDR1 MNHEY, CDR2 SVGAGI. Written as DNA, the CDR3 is TGTGCCAGCAGTTACCGGAGGGGCGGCAATCAGCCCCAGCATTTT. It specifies CASSYRRGGNQPQHF.

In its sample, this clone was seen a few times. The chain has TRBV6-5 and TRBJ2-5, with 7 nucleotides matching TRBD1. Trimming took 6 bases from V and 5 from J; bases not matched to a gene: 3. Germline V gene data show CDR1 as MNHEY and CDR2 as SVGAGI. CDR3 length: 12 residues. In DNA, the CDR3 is TGTGCCAGCAGCGAGGGGGCCGAGACCCAGTACTTC. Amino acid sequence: CASSEGAETQYF.

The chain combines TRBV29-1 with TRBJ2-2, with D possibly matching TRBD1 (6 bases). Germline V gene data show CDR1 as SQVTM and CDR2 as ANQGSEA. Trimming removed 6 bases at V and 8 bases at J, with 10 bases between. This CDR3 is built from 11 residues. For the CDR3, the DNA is TGCAGCGTCGAGACAGGAGGGGAGCTGTTTTTT. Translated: CSVETGGELFF.

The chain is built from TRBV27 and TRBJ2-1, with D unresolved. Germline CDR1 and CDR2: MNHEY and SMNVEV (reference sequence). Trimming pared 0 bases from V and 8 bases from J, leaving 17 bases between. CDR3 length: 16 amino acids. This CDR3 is CASSLSSLGMVHEQFF. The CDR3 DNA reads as TGTGCCAGCAGTTTATCGTCTTTAGGTATGGTACATGAGCAGTTCTTC.

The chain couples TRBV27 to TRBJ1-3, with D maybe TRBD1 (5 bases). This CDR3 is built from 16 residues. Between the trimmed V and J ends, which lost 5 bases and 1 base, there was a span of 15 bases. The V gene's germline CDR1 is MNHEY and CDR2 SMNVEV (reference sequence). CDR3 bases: TGTGCCAGCAGTGCTAGCGGGACGGGGTCTGGAAACACCATATATTTT. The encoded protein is CASSASGTGSGNTIYF.

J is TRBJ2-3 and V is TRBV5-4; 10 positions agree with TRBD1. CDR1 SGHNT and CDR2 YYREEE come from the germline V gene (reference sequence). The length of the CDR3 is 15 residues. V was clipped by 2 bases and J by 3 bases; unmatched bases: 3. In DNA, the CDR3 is TGTGCCAGCAGCTTCCGGGACAGGGGAACAGATACGCAGTATTTT. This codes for CASSFRDRGTDTQYF.

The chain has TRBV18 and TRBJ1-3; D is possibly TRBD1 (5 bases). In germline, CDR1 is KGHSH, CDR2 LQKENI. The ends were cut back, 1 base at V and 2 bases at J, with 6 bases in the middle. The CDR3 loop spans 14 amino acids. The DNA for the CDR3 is TGTGCCAGCTCACCACAGGGGCCTGGAAACACCATATATTTT. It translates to CASSPQGPGNTIYF.

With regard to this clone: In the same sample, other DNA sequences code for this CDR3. CDR3 sequence reads: CASSFLQGNSPLHF. In DNA form, the CDR3 reads TGTGCCAGCAGTTTCTTACAGGGTAATTCACCCCTCCACTTT. This chain links TRBV27 with TRBJ1-6, with D possibly matching TRBD1 (6 bases). The CDR3 spans 14 residues. Germline V lookup: CDR1 MNHEY, CDR2 SMNVEV (reference sequence). V was trimmed by 3 bases and J by 6 bases, leaving 9 bases between them.

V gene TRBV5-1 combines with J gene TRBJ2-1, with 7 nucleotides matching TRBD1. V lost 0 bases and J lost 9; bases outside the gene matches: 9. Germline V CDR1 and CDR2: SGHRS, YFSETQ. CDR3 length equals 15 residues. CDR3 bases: TGCGCCAGCAGCTTGGGGACAGGCCAAATTCGTGAGCAGTTCTTC. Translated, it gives CASSLGTGQIREQFF.

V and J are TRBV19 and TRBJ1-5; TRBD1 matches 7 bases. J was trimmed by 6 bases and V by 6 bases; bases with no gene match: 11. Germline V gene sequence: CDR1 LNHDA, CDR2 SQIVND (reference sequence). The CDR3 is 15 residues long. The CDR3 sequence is CASRTTGESGQPQHF. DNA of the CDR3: TGTGCCAGTAGGACCACAGGGGAGAGCGGTCAGCCCCAGCATTTT.

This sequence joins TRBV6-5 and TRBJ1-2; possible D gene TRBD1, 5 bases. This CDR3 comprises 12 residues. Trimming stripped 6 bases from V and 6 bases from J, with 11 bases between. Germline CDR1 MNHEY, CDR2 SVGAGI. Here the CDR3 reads CASSRDLHGYTF. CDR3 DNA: TGTGCCAGCAGCCGGGACCTACATGGCTACACCTTC.

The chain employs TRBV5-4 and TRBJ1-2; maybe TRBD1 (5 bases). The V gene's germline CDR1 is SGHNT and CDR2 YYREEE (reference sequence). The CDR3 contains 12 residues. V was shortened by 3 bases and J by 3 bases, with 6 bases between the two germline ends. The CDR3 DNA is TGTGCCAGCAGCTCGACAGACTATGGCTACACCTTC. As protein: CASSSTDYGYTF.